The 17 T cell receptor beta chains below all came from one sample that was sequenced in a study of CD4+ T cells in melanoma. Clones were read by immunoSEQ multiplex PCR, and TCRdb kept only the in-frame ones, dropping some. The sample lists 13,000 to 15,000 clones, 80% to 85% occurring once. The sequenced sample was cells from a culture (not recorded whether cultured in vitro). All receptors come from a human donor with melanoma.

The rearrangement links TRBV7-3 to TRBJ1-6; TRBD1 matches 7 bases. CDR1 SGHTA and CDR2 FQGTGA come from the germline V gene. After removal of 5 bases from V and 7 bases from J, the junction contained 5 bases not matched to a gene. CDR3 length: 14 amino acids. The CDR3 loop reads CASSHGQENSPLHF. As DNA, the CDR3 is TGTGCCAGCAGCCATGGACAGGAAAATTCACCCCTCCACTTT.

The chain carries TRBV28 and TRBJ2-1, with 7 bases fitting TRBD2. Losses at the gene ends were 8 bases for V and 1 base for J; bases not matched to a gene: 2. Germline assignment: CDR1 MDHEN and CDR2 SYDVKM. The CDR3 totals 13 residues. CDR3 coding DNA: TGTGCCAGCCGGGGGGAATCCTACAATGAGCAGTTCTTC. As protein: CASRGESYNEQFF.

This sequence joins TRBV19 and TRBJ2-1, with D unresolved. Germline V CDR1 and CDR2: LNHDA, SQIVND (reference sequence). V shed 5 bases and J shed 10 bases, with 9 bases lying between them. This CDR3 is 11 amino acids long. This CDR3 is CASSYSGEQFF. CDR3 DNA: TGTGCCAGTAGTTACTCGGGCGAGCAGTTCTTC.

The rearrangement uses TRBV6-5 and TRBJ1-1, with TRBD1 as a possible D gene (6 bases). The V and J ends lost 0 bases and 4 bases respectively, with 6 bases between them. The CDR3 sequence is 13 residues long. CDR1 and CDR2 (germline): MNHEY, SVGAGI. The CDR3, as DNA: TGTGCCAGCAGTTACTCGACAGGCACTGAAGCTTTCTTT. This codes for CASSYSTGTEAFF.

This chain joins TRBV30 and TRBJ1-1, with D tentatively TRBD1 (6 bases). V was pared by 4 bases and J by 2 bases, with 11 bases between. The CDR3 sequence is 13 residues long. Germline V gives CDR1 GTSNPN, CDR2 SVGIG (reference sequence). The CDR3 DNA reads TGTGCCTGGACAGGGGTTGGCAACACTGAAGCTTTCTTT. Its protein is CAWTGVGNTEAFF.

The chain combines TRBV5-1 with TRBJ1-1, with unresolved D. Germline CDR1 is SGHRS and CDR2 is YFSETQ. V lost 4 bases to trimming and J lost 1 base, with 8 bases between them. This CDR3 region has 13 residues. The CDR3: CASSATRNTEAFF. The CDR3 DNA follows: TGCGCCAGCAGCGCGACAAGGAACACTGAAGCTTTCTTT. The full variable domain, with the rest looked up from reference TRBV5-1 and TRBJ1-1, is KAGVTQTPRYLIKTRGQQVTLSCSPISGHRSVSWYQQTPGQGLQFLFEYFSETQRNKGNFPGRFSGRQFSNSRSEMNVSTLELGDSALYLCASSATRNTEAFFGQGTRLTVV.

J is TRBJ1-2 and V is TRBV18, with a weak D call TRBD1 (5 bases). V was shortened by 3 bases and J by 6 bases, with 14 bases between the two germline ends. CDR1 and CDR2 from the germline V gene are KGHSH and LQKENI. The CDR3 length is 14 residues. As DNA, the CDR3 is TGTGCCAGCTCACCCCGGGGCGCCGAGGATGGCTACACCTTC. This gives the protein CASSPRGAEDGYTF.

The genes are TRBV5-1 and TRBJ2-7, with D possibly matching TRBD2 (7 bases). The V end lost 5 bases, the J end lost 3 bases, and 15 bases lay between the germline ends. This CDR3 region has 14 residues. In germline, CDR1 is SGHRS, CDR2 YFSETQ. In nucleotides, the CDR3 is TGCGCCAGCAGGGACGAGGGGGGGAACTACGAGCAGTACTTC. This codes for CASRDEGGNYEQYF.

V gene TRBV5-1 combines with J gene TRBJ2-1; D is uncertain. This CDR3 has 19 residues. Trimming cost V 2 bases and J 0 bases, with 21 bases left between them. The V gene's germline CDR1 is SGHRS and CDR2 YFSETQ. The CDR3 is CASSFRSGGSFTSYNEQFF. In nucleotides, the CDR3 is TGCGCCAGCAGCTTCCGTTCGGGCGGATCTTTCACCTCCTACAATGAGCAGTTCTTC.

V usage is TRBV13 and J usage is TRBJ1-1; no definite D call. Germline CDR1 and CDR2: PRHDT and FYEKMQ (reference sequence). CDR3 size: 14 residues. Trimming pared 4 bases from V and 4 bases from J, leaving 13 bases between. The CDR3 sequence is CASSSPDQSTEAFF. CDR3 DNA sequence: TGTGCCAGCAGCTCCCCAGACCAGAGCACTGAAGCTTTCTTT.

The chain combines TRBV2 with TRBJ2-7; TRBD2 aligns across 7 bases. In germline, CDR1 is SNHLY, CDR2 FYNNEI. The J segment lost 1 base and the V segment lost 11 bases, leaving 8 bases of the junction unmatched. This CDR3 region has 13 residues. For the CDR3, the DNA is TGTGCCGGCGCGGGGGAGGAATCCTACGAGCAGTACTTC. It specifies CAGAGEESYEQYF.

V gene TRBV19 combines with J gene TRBJ1-3; D is unclear. This CDR3 spans 12 amino acids. Trimming pared 10 bases from V and 0 bases from J, leaving 7 bases between. In germline, CDR1 is LNHDA, CDR2 SQIVND (reference sequence). CDR3 sequence reads: CATTSSGNTIYF. As DNA, the CDR3 is TGTGCCACTACAAGCTCTGGAAACACCATATATTTT. Filled out from reference TRBV19 and TRBJ1-3, the complete variable domain reads DGGITQSPKYLFRKEGQNVTLSCEQNLNHDAMYWYRQDPGQGLRLIYYSQIVNDFQKGDIAEGYSVSREKKESFPLTVTSAQKNPTAFYLCATTSSGNTIYFGEGSWLTVV.

The chain links TRBV7-9 to TRBJ2-3; D call uncertain. Deletions cut 5 bases from V and 1 base from J, with 13 bases between. The germline V gene encodes CDR1 SEHNR and CDR2 FQNEAQ (reference sequence). The CDR3 is made up of 15 amino acids. CDR3 sequence reads: CASSLSRQRTDTQYF. Here the CDR3 DNA reads TGTGCCAGCAGCCTTAGCAGACAACGCACAGATACGCAGTATTTT.

This rearrangement joins TRBV30 to TRBJ1-3, with D possibly matching TRBD1 (6 bases). The germline V and J ends were trimmed by 4 bases and 6 bases, with 16 bases remaining between them. The CDR3 has 14 residues. Per germline, CDR1 GTSNPN and CDR2 SVGIG (reference sequence). The DNA for the CDR3 is TGTGCCTGGACTGGGGGCGGTAGGATAAACACCATATATTTT. Its translation: CAWTGGGRINTIYF. Full variable domain (missing parts from reference TRBV30 and TRBJ1-3): SQTIHQWPATLVQPVGSPLSLECTVEGTSNPNLYWYRQAAGRGLQLLFYSVGIGQISSEVPQNLSASRPQDRQFILSSKKLLLSDSGFYLCAWTGGGRINTIYFGEGSWLTVV.

V gene TRBV27 combines with J gene TRBJ1-2; D remains unclear. Germline values: CDR1 MNHEY, CDR2 SMNVEV (reference sequence). This CDR3 is built from 11 residues. V was trimmed by 4 bases and J by 5 bases, leaving 5 bases between them. The CDR3: CASSSGYGYTF. The CDR3 DNA is TGTGCCAGCAGTTCTGGTTATGGCTACACCTTC.

This chain connects TRBV14 to TRBJ2-3, with D uncertain. Trimming shortened V by 2 bases and J by 2 bases, and 2 bases separated the two germline ends. This CDR3 region has 12 residues. Germline loops: CDR1 SGHDN, CDR2 FVKESK. The DNA for the CDR3 is TGTGCCAGCAGCCAAATCACAGATACGCAGTATTTT. It is translated as CASSQITDTQYF. Variable domain in full (rest from reference TRBV14 and TRBJ2-3): EAGVTQFPSHSVIEKGQTVTLRCDPISGHDNLYWYRRVMGKEIKFLLHFVKESKQDESGMPNNRFLAERTGGTYSTLKVQPAELEDSGVYFCASSQITDTQYFGPGTRLTVL.

The chain carries TRBV5-1 and TRBJ2-3; TRBD1 or TRBD2 may be the D gene (5 bases each). CDR1 is SGHRS and CDR2 is YFSETQ in the germline V gene. The germline V and J ends were trimmed by 3 bases and 14 bases, with 19 bases remaining between them. The CDR3 is made up of 13 amino acids. CDR3 loop: CASSSGDPPTGYF. The CDR3 nucleotides read TGCGCCAGCAGCTCCGGGGACCCGCCGACCGGGTATTTT.